The 27 T cell receptor beta chains listed next were all sequenced from one sample in a study of blood T cell repertoires in COVID-19. TCRdb's table, derived via immunoSEQ multiplex PCR, lists solely in-frame clones and lacks some. The sample has roughly 400,000 clones, about 83% seen once. The sequenced sample was PBMCs or T cells enriched from blood (not recorded which). Receptors originate from a woman aged 45-65 years who had recovered from COVID-19.

The genes are TRBV4-1 and TRBJ2-4; no clear D. Trimming removed 3 bases at V and 0 bases at J, with 9 bases between. Germline-derived CDR1 and CDR2 are MGHRA and YSYEKL. The CDR3 has 15 amino acids. The CDR3 region is CASSHQALAKNIQYF. In nucleotides, the CDR3 is TGCGCCAGCAGCCATCAGGCCCTAGCCAAAAACATTCAGTACTTC.

A note on this clone: Other DNA sequences in the same sample also yield this CDR3. The gene calls are TRBV5-1 and TRBJ1-6; a weak D match, TRBD1 (5 bases). In germline, CDR1 is SGHRS, CDR2 YFSETQ. Trimming left V 0 bases short and J 6 bases short, with 13 bases between. The CDR3 runs to 16 residues. CDR3 amino acids: CASSLAPGGLNSPLHF. The CDR3 nucleotides read TGCGCCAGCAGCTTGGCCCCCGGGGGACTTAATTCACCCCTCCACTTT.

The table lists this clone with a few counts. The chain carries TRBV6-6 and TRBJ1-6; 7 bases align to TRBD1. Germline assignment: CDR1 MNHNY and CDR2 SVGAGI (reference sequence). The CDR3 consists of 24 residues. The V segment lost 5 bases and the J segment 5 bases; nucleotides outside the gene matches: 33. CDR3 residues: CASSPTIGQESYLPWEDHNSPLHF. The DNA for the CDR3 is TGTGCCAGCAGTCCGACCATAGGACAGGAATCTTATCTCCCCTGGGAAGATCATAATTCACCCCTCCACTTT.

This clone was seen more than once but under ten times. The V call is TRBV13, the J call TRBJ1-1, with D uncertain. CDR1 and CDR2 (germline): PRHDT, FYEKMQ (reference sequence). V gave up 3 bases and J gave up 11 bases, with 13 bases separating them. The CDR3 loop spans 12 amino acids. CDR3 DNA sequence: TGTGCCAGCAGCTTGCCCGCATTTGAGGCTTTCTTT. It encodes CASSLPAFEAFF.

This sequence joins TRBV30 and TRBJ1-1; maybe TRBD1 (6 bases). Trimming stripped 0 bases from V and 11 bases from J, with 25 bases between. Germline V gene sequence: CDR1 GTSNPN, CDR2 SVGIG (reference sequence). This CDR3 region has 16 residues. In DNA, the CDR3 is TGTGCCTGGAGTGTTATAGGGGTCAGGGGCGGATATGGTGCTTTCTTT. Translation: CAWSVIGVRGGYGAFF.

The V call is TRBV6-5, the J call TRBJ1-1; D is unclear. This CDR3 spans 13 amino acids. The germline V gene encodes CDR1 MNHEY and CDR2 SVGAGI. Trimming stripped 10 bases from V and 0 bases from J, with 12 bases between. The DNA of the CDR3 is TGTGCCATTTGTCAGATTTTGAACACTGAAGCTTTCTTT. It yields the protein CAICQILNTEAFF.

The CDR3 DNA is TGTGCCAGTAGTATCGGGCAGGGGGCTGGCGGGGAGCTGTTTTTT. Translating gives CASSIGQGAGGELFF. This chain joins TRBV19 and TRBJ2-2; 8 bases fit TRBD1. The CDR3 contains 15 residues. CDR1 is LNHDA and CDR2 is SQIVND in the germline V gene (reference sequence). V lost 3 bases and J lost 7; bases outside the gene matches: 7.

In DNA, the CDR3 is TGTGCCAGCAGCTTGTCGCAGCGTAATGAAAAACTGTTTTTT. Encoded protein: CASSLSQRNEKLFF. This chain connects TRBV5-6 to TRBJ1-4, with D hard to call. Germline CDR1 reads SGHDT; CDR2 reads YYEEEE. V shed 1 base and J shed 4 bases, with 8 bases lying between them. This CDR3 spans 14 amino acids.

V is TRBV7-6 and J is TRBJ2-5; tentatively, D is TRBD2 (5 bases). CDR3 length equals 15 residues. Germline values: CDR1 SGHVS, CDR2 FNYEAQ. The V and J ends lost 0 bases and 4 bases respectively, with 12 bases between them. The CDR3 coding sequence is TGTGCCAGCAGCTTAGCCGGGGTTGCCGGAGAGACCCAGTACTTC. Its protein product is CASSLAGVAGETQYF.

The V gene is TRBV7-9, the J gene TRBJ1-6; tentative D call: TRBD1 (5 bases). In germline, CDR1 is SEHNR, CDR2 FQNEAQ (reference sequence). CDR3 length: 16 residues. V gave up 5 bases and J gave up 9 bases, with 20 bases separating them. In DNA form, the CDR3 reads TGTGCCAGCAGCGGGGGGACCCTTCTATGGAGTTCACCCCTCCACTTT. Translated: CASSGGTLLWSSPLHF. The full variable domain, completed using reference TRBV7-9 and TRBJ1-6, is DTGVSQNPRHKITKRGQNVTFRCDPISEHNRLYWYRQTLGQGPEFLTYFQNEAQLEKSRLLSDRFSAERPKGSFSTLEIQRTEQGDSAMYLCASSGGTLLWSSPLHFGNGTRLTVT.

The rearrangement uses TRBV23-1 and TRBJ1-2; 8 bases line up with TRBD1. TRBV23-1 is an ORF; its function is uncertain. This CDR3 is built from 11 residues. The junction had 7 bases not matched to a gene; V was cut back by 7 bases and J by 12 bases. In DNA, the CDR3 is TGCGCCAGCACAGGGGGCTTCTTCGACACCTTC. This encodes CASTGGFFDTF.

The chain uses TRBV6-5 and TRBJ2-2, with 9 bases fitting TRBD1. Germline V gene data show CDR1 as MNHEY and CDR2 as SVGAGI. V shed 6 bases, J shed 7 bases, and the junction held 3 bases outside the gene matches. The CDR3 contains 13 residues. CDR3 nucleotide sequence: TGTGCCAGCAGAACAGGGGGCCACGGGGAGCTGTTTTTT. Amino acid sequence: CASRTGGHGELFF.

Regarding this clone: No conserved phenylalanine or tryptophan is present at the end of the CDR3, so a read error is the likely explanation. Because the CDR3's place on the DNA is in doubt, the DNA is left out and the CDR3 is given as listed by TCRdb. The gene calls are TRBV20-1 and TRBJ1-2. The CDR3 adds up to 10 amino acids, both ends counted. Germline V gene lookup returns CDR1 DFQATT and CDR2 SNEGSKA (reference sequence). Here the CDR3 reads CSARKTVVVV.

The chain couples TRBV25-1 to TRBJ1-2, with D hard to call. CDR3 length equals 12 residues. V shed 3 bases and J shed 2 bases, with 4 bases lying between them. CDR1 and CDR2 (germline): MGHDK, SYGVNS. In DNA, the CDR3 is TGTGCCAGCAGTGACTACAACTATGGCTACACCTTC. It encodes CASSDYNYGYTF.

V is TRBV7-8 and J is TRBJ1-1; D uncertain. The CDR3 totals 13 residues. Germline values: CDR1 SGHVS, CDR2 FQNEAQ. The V gene lost 5 bases and the J gene lost 1 base, with 8 bases spanning the gap. The CDR3 bases are TGTGCCAGCAGCCTTGGAGCGAACACTGAAGCTTTCTTT. Residues: CASSLGANTEAFF.

The J gene is TRBJ1-1, the V gene TRBV4-2; a weak D match, TRBD1 (5 bases). Looked up from germline, CDR1 is LGHNA and CDR2 is YNFKEQ. The ends were cut back, 0 bases at V and 4 bases at J, with 18 bases in the middle. CDR3 length: 17 residues. The CDR3 here is CASSQDSIGRQTTEAFF. Here the CDR3 DNA reads TGTGCCAGCAGCCAAGATTCAATAGGCCGACAGACCACTGAAGCTTTCTTT.

V usage is TRBV28 and J usage is TRBJ1-2; TRBD1 might be the D (6 bases). This CDR3 region has 12 residues. The germline gives CDR1 MDHEN, CDR2 SYDVKM. V lost 6 bases and J lost 13, with 18 bases in between. As DNA, the CDR3 is TGTGCCAGCAGCGATAATACGTTAGGGGGCACCTTC. Residues: CASSDNTLGGTF.

This chain uses TRBV28 with TRBJ1-4; a weak D match, TRBD1 (6 bases). This CDR3 contains 15 residues. The germline CDR1 and CDR2 sequences are MDHEN and SYDVKM. V was clipped by 4 bases and J by 3 bases, with 12 bases between them. The CDR3 DNA follows: TGTGCCAGCAGTTCCCCACAGGGCCCTAATGAAAAACTGTTTTTT. It codes for CASSSPQGPNEKLFF. The full variable domain, its missing parts supplied by reference TRBV28 and TRBJ1-4, is DVKVTQSSRYLVKRTGEKVFLECVQDMDHENMFWYRQDPGLGLRLIYFSYDVKMKEKGDIPEGYSVSREKKERFSLILESASTNQTSMYLCASSSPQGPNEKLFFGSGTQLSVL.

The CDR3 DNA is TGCGCCAGCAGCCAGGCGGGGGGGGGCACAGATACGCAGTATTTT. Protein product: CASSQAGGGTDTQYF. This chain joins TRBV4-1 and TRBJ2-3, with 9 bases matching TRBD2. Unmatched junction bases numbered 2, after V lost 3 bases and J lost 1 base. The germline CDR1 and CDR2 sequences are MGHRA and YSYEKL. This CDR3 spans 15 amino acids.

This clone occurred once. The chain couples TRBV6-1 to TRBJ2-1; perhaps TRBD2 as D (5 bases). This CDR3 is built from 15 residues. Germline CDR1 reads MNHNS; CDR2 reads SASEGT. Trimming took off 2 bases at V and 6 bases at J, with 14 bases between the two ends. CDR3 in DNA: TGTGCCAGCAGTGAACCGGGGATTTCCGTCAATGAGCAGTTCTTC. Its translation is CASSEPGISVNEQFF.

The chain has TRBV6-2 or TRBV6-3 and TRBJ1-1; a weak D match, TRBD1 (6 bases). CDR3 length: 15 residues. V was pared by 4 bases and J by 4 bases, with 16 bases between. Germline loops: CDR1 MNHEY, CDR2 SVGEGT. CDR3: CASSWWARRGTEAFF. CDR3 sequence (DNA): TGTGCCAGCAGTTGGTGGGCGCGCAGGGGCACTGAAGCTTTCTTT.

This clone was seen a handful of times. This rearrangement joins TRBV3-1 (or the pseudogene TRBV3-2) to TRBJ1-2; 9 nucleotides line up with TRBD1. Germline V lookup: CDR1 LGHDT, CDR2 YNNKEL (reference sequence). The CDR3 covers 12 residues. With V trimmed by 7 bases and J by 5 bases, 2 bases remained unmatched. The CDR3 reads CASTGTGYGYTF. DNA for the CDR3: TGTGCCAGCACAGGGACAGGGTATGGCTACACCTTC.

V and J are TRBV5-1 and TRBJ2-4; 8 nucleotides match TRBD2. Germline CDR1 SGHRS, CDR2 YFSETQ. This CDR3 contains 19 residues. V was clipped by 7 bases and J by 0 bases; unmatched bases: 18. The chain's CDR3 is CASRGGSSGLEGAKNIQYF. The CDR3 nucleotides read TGCGCCAGCCGAGGAGGGTCTAGCGGGTTGGAGGGAGCCAAAAACATTCAGTACTTC.

This clone showed up just a few times. The V call is TRBV5-1, the J call TRBJ1-5; D remains unclear. Germline V CDR1 and CDR2: SGHRS, YFSETQ. Between the trimmed V and J ends, which lost 7 bases and 0 bases, there was a span of 8 bases. This CDR3 has 13 residues. The CDR3 reads CASAEGSNQPQHF. The CDR3 bases are TGCGCCAGCGCAGAGGGTAGCAATCAGCCCCAGCATTTT.

V usage is TRBV5-4 and J usage is TRBJ1-4, with unresolved D. CDR1 is SGHNT, CDR2 YYREEE, per germline (reference sequence). The CDR3 extends over 15 amino acids. Deletions cut 0 bases from V and 0 bases from J, with 6 bases between. The CDR3 DNA is TGTGCCAGCAGCTTGGGCCCAGCAACTAATGAAAAACTGTTTTTT. Its translation is CASSLGPATNEKLFF.

The V call is TRBV11-2, the J call TRBJ2-5; possible D gene TRBD2, 6 bases. CDR1 and CDR2 (germline): SGHAT, FQNNGV. V was clipped by 6 bases and J by 1 base, with 12 bases between them. The CDR3 contains 14 residues. CDR3 coding DNA: TGTGCCAGCAGGATGGGGGGATTCCAAGAGACCCAGTACTTC. It specifies CASRMGGFQETQYF.

This chain joins TRBV7-9 and TRBJ2-7; TRBD1 aligns across 7 bases. The CDR3 consists of 12 residues. After removal of 10 bases from V and 3 bases from J, the junction contained 6 bases not matched to a gene. The germline CDR1 and CDR2 sequences are SEHNR and FQNEAQ (reference sequence). CDR3 amino acids: CAITGQIYEQYF. The DNA for the CDR3 is TGTGCCATTACGGGACAGATCTACGAGCAGTACTTC.